The rows below give T cell receptor beta chains drawn from one sample of a study of T cells after yellow fever vaccination. TCRdb redid the calling of the 5' RACE reads with MiXCR, one entry per CDR3 protein. The sample includes about 360,000 distinct CDR3 sequences, approximately 6% of them seen just once. The sequencing here drew on PBMCs, taken 5 days after the yellow fever booster vaccination. All receptors come from a man aged 25 to 45 who received the YFV17D yellow fever vaccine. Both conserved end residues are part of each CDR3. Each record gives: D gene, J gene, V gene, clone size, CDR3 protein, CDR3 DNA. The D gene is left open where the match is weak. Rows may omit the clone size; those that give it use once, few, many or a size class.

D: -
J: TRBJ2-7
V: TRBV28
size: many
CDR3: CASSSSWTSYEQYF
DNA: TGTGCCAGCAGCTCATCGTGGACCTCCTACGAGCAGTACTTC

D: -
J: TRBJ2-1
V: TRBV7-8
size: few
CDR3: CASSLAGIEQFF
DNA: TGTGCCAGCAGCTTAGCGGGAATTGAGCAGTTCTTC

D: TRBD1
J: TRBJ2-1
V: TRBV15
size: -
CDR3: CATSRLGTGGYRDEQFF
DNA: TGTGCCACCAGCAGATTAGGTACAGGGGGGTATCGGGATGAGCAGTTCTTC

D: -
J: TRBJ2-5
V: TRBV7-8
size: many
CDR3: CASSLDRIETQYF
DNA: TGTGCCAGCAGCTTAGACAGGATCGAGACCCAGTACTTC

D: -
J: TRBJ2-5
V: TRBV6-2/TRBV6-3
size: -
CDR3: CASTPVGSTETQYF
DNA: TGTGCCAGCACTCCTGTGGGATCCACAGAGACCCAGTACTTC

D: -
J: TRBJ2-1
V: TRBV20-1
size: -
CDR3: CSAPWRDYYNEQFF
DNA: TGCAGTGCCCCTTGGCGGGATTACTACAATGAGCAGTTCTTC

D: TRBD2
J: TRBJ2-1
V: TRBV7-2
size: -
CDR3: CARSPPRAGLYNEQFF
DNA: TGTGCCAGAAGCCCCCCAAGAGCGGGGTTGTACAATGAGCAGTTCTTC

D: -
J: TRBJ2-2
V: TRBV6-1
size: few
CDR3: CASRSPSTVGELFF
DNA: TGTGCCAGCAGGTCCCCTAGTACGGTCGGGGAGCTGTTTTTT

D: -
J: TRBJ2-2
V: TRBV7-8
size: -
CDR3: CASSYIATQTNTGELFF
DNA: TGTGCCAGCAGCTACATAGCGACTCAGACGAACACCGGGGAGCTGTTTTTT

D: -
J: TRBJ2-5
V: TRBV20-1
size: -
CDR3: CCARDPRAGRWETQYF
DNA: TGCTGTGCTAGAGATCCGAGAGCAGGGAGGTGGGAGACCCAGTACTTC

D: TRBD2
J: TRBJ2-7
V: TRBV14
size: many
CDR3: CASSQGLAAGREYF
DNA: TGTGCCAGCAGCCAGGGACTAGCGGCCGGGAGGGAGTACTTC

D: TRBD2
J: TRBJ2-1
V: TRBV25-1
size: many
CDR3: CASSARVAGLLHNEQFF
DNA: TGTGCCAGCAGTGCCCGTGTAGCGGGGCTACTCCACAATGAGCAGTTCTTC